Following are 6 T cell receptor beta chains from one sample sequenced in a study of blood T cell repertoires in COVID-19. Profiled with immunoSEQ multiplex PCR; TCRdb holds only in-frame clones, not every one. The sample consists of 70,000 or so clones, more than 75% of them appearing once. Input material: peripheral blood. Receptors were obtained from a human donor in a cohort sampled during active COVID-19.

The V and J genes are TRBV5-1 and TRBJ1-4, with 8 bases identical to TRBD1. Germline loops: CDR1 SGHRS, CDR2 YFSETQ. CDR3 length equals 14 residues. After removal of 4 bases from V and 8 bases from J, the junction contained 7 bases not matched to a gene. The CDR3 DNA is TGCGCCAGCAGCCCACAGGGGGTCGGGGAAAAACTGTTTTTT. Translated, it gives CASSPQGVGEKLFF.

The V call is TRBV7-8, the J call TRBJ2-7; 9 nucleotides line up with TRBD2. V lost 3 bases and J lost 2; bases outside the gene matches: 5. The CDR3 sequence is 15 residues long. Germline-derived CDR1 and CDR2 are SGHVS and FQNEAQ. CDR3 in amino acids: CASSFSTSGAYEQYF. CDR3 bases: TGTGCCAGCAGCTTCTCGACTAGCGGAGCCTACGAGCAGTACTTC.

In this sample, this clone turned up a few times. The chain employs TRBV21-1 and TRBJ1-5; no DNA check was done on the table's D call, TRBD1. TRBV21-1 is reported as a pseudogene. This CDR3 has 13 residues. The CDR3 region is CARRGSRDQPQHF. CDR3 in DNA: TGTGCCAGAAGAGGTTCCAGGGATCAGCCCCAGCATTTT.

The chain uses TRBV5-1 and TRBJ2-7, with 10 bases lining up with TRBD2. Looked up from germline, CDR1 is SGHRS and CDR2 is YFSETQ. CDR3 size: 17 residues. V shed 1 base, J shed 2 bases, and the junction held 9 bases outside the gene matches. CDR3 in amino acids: CASSLTIGTSATYEQYF. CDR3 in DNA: TGCGCCAGCAGCTTGACCATTGGGACTAGCGCGACCTACGAGCAGTACTTC.

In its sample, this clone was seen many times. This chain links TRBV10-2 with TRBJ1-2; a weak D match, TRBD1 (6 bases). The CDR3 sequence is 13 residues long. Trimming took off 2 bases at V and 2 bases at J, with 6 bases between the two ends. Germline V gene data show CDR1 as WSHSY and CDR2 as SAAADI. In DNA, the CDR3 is TGCGCCAGCAGTGAGAGGGGGAACTATGGCTACACCTTC. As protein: CASSERGNYGYTF.

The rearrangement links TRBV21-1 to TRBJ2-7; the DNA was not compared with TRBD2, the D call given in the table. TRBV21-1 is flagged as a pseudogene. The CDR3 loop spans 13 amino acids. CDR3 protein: CASSKAHRSEQYF. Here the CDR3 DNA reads TGTGCCAGCAGCAAAGCCCATAGGAGCGAGCAGTACTTC.